This record looks at one T cell receptor beta chain sequence and its context. This sample is part of a study of blood T cell repertoires in COVID-19. Study-level information: COVID-19 samples from acute and convalescent phases originated in the United States, Italy and Spain. T cells, B-cell-depleted T cells, or PBMCs supplied cDNA or gDNA.

Source study methods: Estimation of nucleated cell counts was performed using reference gene primer amplification. Clones were sequenced by immunoSEQ multiplex PCR, and TCRdb holds only the in-frame ones, with some missing. D and trimming come from the DNA, and the V and J calls and clone size come from that table. The sample records roughly 260,000 clones, around 89% being singletons. Germline CDR1 and CDR2: SGHRS and YFSETQ. The CDR3 has 18 amino acids. The V and J ends lost 4 bases and 8 bases, in that order; junction bases with no gene match: 18. This TCR was recovered from a woman in her forties with acute or convalescent COVID-19. The specimen sequenced was peripheral blood. The genes are TRBV5-1 and TRBJ1-4, with 9 bases identical to TRBD1. The CDR3 reads CASSLQTGTGRMGEKLFF. CDR3 nucleotides: TGCGCCAGCAGCCTTCAAACCGGGACAGGGCGGATGGGGGAAAAACTGTTTTTT.